These 23 T cell receptor beta chains were all obtained from the same sample, sequenced in a study of T cells after yellow fever vaccination. Using its own MiXCR run on the 5' RACE reads, TCRdb lists one record per CDR3 protein. This table has over 45,000 distinct CDR3 sequences, around 6.9% appearing once. The input for sequencing was CD8+ T cells sorted from PBMCs, taken on the day of the first yellow fever vaccination. The receptors derive from a man younger than 30 who received the YFV17D yellow fever vaccine.

In this sample, this clonotype turned up many times. This chain uses TRBV7-8 with TRBJ2-7, with 8 bases that match TRBD1. With 0 bases clipped from V and 0 bases from J, the junction kept 1 base outside the gene matches. The CDR3 sequence is 15 residues long. Germline CDR1 SGHVS, CDR2 FQNEAQ. CDR3 residues: CASSLAGTGSYEQYF. The DNA of the CDR3 is TGTGCCAGCAGCTTAGCTGGGACAGGCTCCTACGAGCAGTACTTC.

This clonotype was seen at least ten times. The V and J genes are TRBV7-3 and TRBJ2-5; D uncertain. V lost 5 bases, J lost 2 bases, and 12 bases lay in between. Germline V CDR1 and CDR2: SGHTA, FQGTGA. The CDR3 has 14 amino acids. DNA of the CDR3: TGTGCCAGCAGCCCCACGGCAACTCAAGAGACCCAGTACTTC. It translates to CASSPTATQETQYF.

The CDR3 loop is CSAAGGTSGGLDNEQFF. The DNA for the CDR3 is TGCAGTGCTGCCGGGGGGACTAGCGGGGGGCTCGACAATGAGCAGTTCTTC. This chain connects TRBV20-1 to TRBJ2-1, with TRBD2 matching 15 bases. V lost 5 bases to trimming and J lost 5 bases; unmatched junction nucleotides: 10. This CDR3 is built from 17 residues. Germline CDR1 is DFQATT and CDR2 is SNEGSKA (reference sequence).

This clonotype was counted a few times. The gene calls are TRBV7-8 and TRBJ2-3; 7 bases are shared with TRBD2. This CDR3 is 16 amino acids long. The ends lost 5 bases at V and 3 bases at J; junction bases unmatched: 11. Germline CDR1 is SGHVS and CDR2 is FQNEAQ. The CDR3 is CASSPGGWGVTDTQYF. In DNA form, the CDR3 reads TGTGCCAGCAGCCCCGGGGGGTGGGGGGTTACAGATACGCAGTATTTT.

Only a few counts were recorded for this clonotype. The chain combines TRBV7-8 with TRBJ1-2, with D possibly being TRBD1 (6 bases). V was pared by 1 base and J by 4 bases, with 10 bases between. The germline gives CDR1 SGHVS, CDR2 FQNEAQ. This CDR3 comprises 14 residues. CDR3: CASSLVGGLYGYTF. CDR3 in DNA: TGTGCCAGCAGCTTAGTGGGGGGCCTCTATGGCTACACCTTC.

This clonotype was seen many times. The chain carries TRBV6-4 and TRBJ2-1; TRBD1 matches 7 bases. Germline V gene data show CDR1 as MRHNA and CDR2 as SNTAGT. The CDR3 loop spans 14 amino acids. The V gene end was trimmed by 5 bases and the J gene end by 4 bases; junction bases not matched to a gene: 5. The CDR3, as DNA: TGTGCCAGCAGTCCCACAGGGGATTACAATGAGCAGTTCTTC. It codes for CASSPTGDYNEQFF.

In this sample, this clonotype turned up many times. The V call is TRBV20-1, the J call TRBJ1-5; TRBD1 aligns across 7 bases. The CDR3 runs to 14 residues. Germline V gene lookup returns CDR1 DFQATT and CDR2 SNEGSKA (reference sequence). Losses at the gene ends were 3 bases for V and 9 bases for J; bases not matched to a gene: 11. The CDR3 coding sequence is TGCAGTGCTAGCCGCACGACAGGGAGTGGGCCCCAGCATTTT. Translation gives CSASRTTGSGPQHF.

This clonotype was observed at least ten times. The chain employs TRBV27 and TRBJ2-6; 9 bases match TRBD1. V dropped 6 bases and J dropped 4; count of bases not matched to a gene: 10. This CDR3 is 17 amino acids long. Germline lookup yields CDR1 MNHEY and CDR2 SMNVEV (reference sequence). The CDR3 reads CASSQWTGVLGANVLTF. For the CDR3, the DNA is TGTGCCAGCAGCCAGTGGACAGGGGTGTTAGGGGCCAACGTCCTGACTTTC.

The sample holds many counts of this clonotype. The rearrangement joins TRBV12-3 or TRBV12-4 to TRBJ2-3, with 8 bases that match TRBD1. This CDR3 has 15 amino acids. Trimming cost V 5 bases and J 1 base; bases outside gene matches: 5. The CDR3 nucleotides read TGTGCCAGCAGTAGAACAGGGGGACGCACAGATACGCAGTATTTT. Protein product: CASSRTGGRTDTQYF.

This clonotype was counted between two and nine times. This rearrangement joins TRBV12-3 or TRBV12-4 to TRBJ2-7, with D possibly matching TRBD2 (5 bases). V gave up 6 bases and J gave up 2 bases, with 14 bases separating them. The CDR3 has 14 amino acids. The CDR3 reads CASSQLGNAYEQYF. The CDR3 region has the DNA TGTGCCAGCAGCCAACTAGGCAACGCCTACGAGCAGTACTTC.

This clonotype was counted many times. The chain is built from TRBV29-1 and TRBJ2-6; D is unresolved. The CDR3 runs 16 residues. V was cut by 7 bases and J by 0 bases, with 16 bases left in between. CDR1 and CDR2 (germline): SQVTM, ANQGSEA. CDR3 bases: TGCAGCGCCGTCAACGCCACGATCTCTGGGGCCAACGTCCTGACTTTC. This translates into CSAVNATISGANVLTF.

A few counts support this clonotype. The gene calls are TRBV5-1 and TRBJ2-3, with TRBD1 matching over 7 bases. CDR1 and CDR2 (germline): SGHRS, YFSETQ. The CDR3 consists of 16 residues. Trimming at V came to 1 base and at J to 4 bases, leaving 9 bases not matched to a gene. The CDR3 DNA sequence: TGCGCCAGCAGCTTGAGAAGGGGGCATTTTGCAGATACGCAGTATTTT. Its protein is CASSLRRGHFADTQYF.

This clonotype was seen repeatedly, ten times or more. This chain uses TRBV11-2 with TRBJ1-1; no firm D call. CDR1 SGHAT and CDR2 FQNNGV come from the germline V gene. The germline V and J ends were trimmed by 4 bases and 6 bases, with 12 bases remaining between them. The length of the CDR3 is 13 residues. CDR3 amino acids: CASSSIGWAEAFF. The CDR3 region has the DNA TGTGCCAGCAGCTCTATCGGATGGGCTGAAGCTTTCTTT.

In this sample, this clonotype turned up a few times. The chain couples TRBV23-1 to TRBJ1-1; possible D gene TRBD1, 5 bases. TRBV23-1 is labeled an ORF, and its function is uncertain. The CDR3 runs 15 residues. The germline V and J ends were trimmed by 2 bases and 1 base, with 11 bases remaining between them. CDR3 DNA sequence: TGCGCCAGCAGTCAAACTCGGGGGGGGAACACTGAAGCTTTCTTT. Its protein product is CASSQTRGGNTEAFF.

This chain uses TRBV20-1 with TRBJ2-7, with a weak D call TRBD1 (5 bases). Germline CDR1 DFQATT, CDR2 SNEGSKA (reference sequence). This CDR3 contains 11 residues. Trimming shortened V by 2 bases and J by 5 bases, and 7 bases separated the two germline ends. CDR3 sequence reads: CSARPGNEQYF. CDR3 coding DNA: TGCAGTGCTAGACCAGGGAACGAGCAGTACTTC.

This clonotype was recorded many times. V gene TRBV9 combines with J gene TRBJ1-2; D call uncertain. This CDR3 is built from 12 residues. With 3 bases removed from V and 3 bases from J, the gap between germline ends came to 6 bases. Germline V lookup: CDR1 SGDLS, CDR2 YYNGEE. CDR3 in DNA: TGTGCCAGCAGCGAACCGGACTATGGCTACACCTTC. Translating gives CASSEPDYGYTF.

The table lists this clonotype with a few counts. A junction boundary mismatches the germline segment, possibly from a read error. The chain employs TRBV11-2 and TRBJ2-1; a weak D match, TRBD2 (6 bases). The CDR3 extends over 13 amino acids. Germline-derived CDR1 and CDR2 are SGHAT and FQNNGV. The CDR3 protein is CASNLVGGNEQFF. The CDR3 nucleotides read TGTGCCAGCAACTTAGTGGGGGGCAATGAGCAGTTCTTC.

The rearrangement joins TRBV5-6 to TRBJ2-7; perhaps TRBD1 as D (7 bases). The V end was cut by 0 bases, the J end by 6 bases, with 13 bases between. The CDR3 totals 14 residues. CDR1 SGHDT and CDR2 YYEEEE come from the germline V gene. CDR3 nucleotides: TGTGCCAGCAGCTTGGCCGCAGGGGGAGGCGAGCAGTACGTC. Translation gives CASSLAAGGGEQYV.

Comment on this clonotype: This clone may be a read error of a much larger clone one base away. This chain uses TRBV9 with TRBJ2-3, with D tentatively TRBD2 (7 bases). The CDR3 loop spans 15 amino acids. Germline CDR1 reads SGDLS; CDR2 reads YYNGEE. CDR3 amino acids: CASRVDAGAPDTQYF. The CDR3 DNA reads TGTGCCAGCAGAGTAGATGCGGGGGCCCCAGATACGCAGTATTTT. The full variable domain, completed using reference TRBV9 and TRBJ2-3, is DSGVTQTPKHLITATGQRVTLRCSPRSGDLSVYWYQQSLDQGLQFLIQYYNGEERAKGNILERFSAQQFPDLHSELNLSSLELGDSALYFCASRVDAGAPDTQYFGPGTRLTVL.

The DNA of the CDR3 is TGTGCCAGCAGCTCATACGACACGGAGGACTATGGCTACACCTTC. Residues: CASSSYDTEDYGYTF. The chain uses TRBV11-2 and TRBJ1-2, with D unresolved. The V gene lost 4 bases and the J gene lost 3 bases, with 15 bases spanning the gap. CDR3 size: 15 residues. Germline loops: CDR1 SGHAT, CDR2 FQNNGV. Variable domain in full (rest from reference TRBV11-2 and TRBJ1-2): EAGVAQSPRYKIIEKRQSVAFWCNPISGHATLYWYQQILGQGPKLLIQFQNNGVVDDSQLPKDRFSAERLKGVDSTLKIQPAKLEDSAVYLCASSSYDTEDYGYTFGSGTRLTVV.

This clonotype was detected ten times or more. The chain combines TRBV5-1 with TRBJ2-5; D is possibly TRBD1 (6 bases). The V end lost 4 bases, the J end lost 5 bases, and 15 bases lay between the germline ends. Germline CDR1 and CDR2: SGHRS and YFSETQ. The CDR3 runs 14 residues. The CDR3 DNA reads TGCGCCAGCAGCGTAACGGACAGTCGGGAGACCCAGTACTTC. Its translation: CASSVTDSRETQYF.

Worth noting for this clonotype: One end of the junction does not line up with germline, which may come from a read error. The genes are TRBV2 and TRBJ2-5, with D hard to call. This CDR3 has 15 residues. CDR1 is SNHLY, CDR2 FYNNEI, per germline. CDR3 protein: CASSEEVALQESQYF. DNA of the CDR3: TGTGCCAGCAGTGAAGAGGTGGCGCTACAAGAGTCCCAGTACTTC.

This clonotype was counted ten times or more. CDR3 residues: CATSDPDRGRGRRSYNEQFF. CDR3 DNA sequence: TGTGCCACCAGTGACCCGGACAGGGGGCGCGGGCGAAGGTCCTACAATGAGCAGTTCTTC. V gene TRBV24-1 combines with J gene TRBJ2-1, with 11 bases identical to TRBD1. The trim removed 4 bases at V and 1 base at J, leaving 14 bases unmatched. There are 20 residues in the CDR3. Germline assignment: CDR1 KGHDR and CDR2 SFDVKD.